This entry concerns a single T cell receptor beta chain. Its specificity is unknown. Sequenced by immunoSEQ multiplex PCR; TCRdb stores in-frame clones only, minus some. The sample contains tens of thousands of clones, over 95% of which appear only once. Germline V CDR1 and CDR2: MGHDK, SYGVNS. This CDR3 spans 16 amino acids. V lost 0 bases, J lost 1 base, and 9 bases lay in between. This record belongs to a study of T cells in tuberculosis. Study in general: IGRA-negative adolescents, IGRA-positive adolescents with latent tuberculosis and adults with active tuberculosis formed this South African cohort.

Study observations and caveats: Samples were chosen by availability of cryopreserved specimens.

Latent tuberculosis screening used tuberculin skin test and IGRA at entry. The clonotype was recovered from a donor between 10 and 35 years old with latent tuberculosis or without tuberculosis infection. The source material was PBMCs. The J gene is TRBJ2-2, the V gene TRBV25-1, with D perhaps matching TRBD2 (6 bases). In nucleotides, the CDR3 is TGTGCCAGCAGTGAATACGCGGGGATGAACACCGGGGAGCTGTTTTTT. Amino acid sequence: CASSEYAGMNTGELFF.